The 16 T cell receptor beta chains in this list originate from one sample, sequenced in a study of blood T cell repertoires in COVID-19. Sequencing used immunoSEQ multiplex PCR; TCRdb keeps in-frame clones, though not all of them. The sample includes around 180,000 clones, about 84% seen only once; the top ten take around 5.2%. Sequences were obtained from peripheral blood. The receptors were sampled from a woman aged 25 to 39 with acute or convalescent COVID-19.

The CDR3 reads CASSLAAGVGGEAFF. The CDR3 DNA is TGCGCCAGCAGCTTGGCGGCAGGGGTAGGTGGTGAAGCTTTCTTT. This chain connects TRBV5-1 to TRBJ1-1; tentative D call: TRBD1 (6 bases). V lost 0 bases, J lost 7 bases, and 16 bases lay in between. Germline CDR1 SGHRS, CDR2 YFSETQ. This CDR3 is 15 amino acids long.

This chain joins TRBV6-2 or TRBV6-3 and TRBJ2-6; D gene unclear. V lost 2 bases and J lost 0, with 5 bases in between. There are 15 residues in the CDR3. Germline CDR1 MNHEY, CDR2 SVGEGT. The CDR3 DNA reads as TGTGCCAGCAGTTACGACTCCTCTGGGGCCAACGTCCTGACTTTC. As protein: CASSYDSSGANVLTF.

This clone was seen once. The J gene is TRBJ2-7, the V gene TRBV3-1 (or the pseudogene TRBV3-2), with 8 positions matching TRBD2. V was clipped by 4 bases and J by 4 bases; unmatched bases: 9. The CDR3 length is 15 residues. Germline V lookup: CDR1 LGHDT, CDR2 YNNKEL (reference sequence). CDR3 amino acids: CASSRTSSQRYEQYF. The CDR3 region has the DNA TGTGCCAGCAGCCGGACTAGCTCGCAAAGGTACGAGCAGTACTTC.

Points on this clone: Distinct nucleotide sequences in the sample also encode this CDR3. The V gene is TRBV7-2, the J gene TRBJ2-7; no definite D call. In germline, CDR1 is SGHTA, CDR2 FQGNSA. The CDR3 extends over 11 amino acids. Trimming stripped 2 bases from V and 3 bases from J, with 2 bases between. The CDR3 nucleotides read TGTGCCAGCAGCTTATACTACGAGCAGTACTTC. It translates to CASSLYYEQYF.

Details on this clone: This sample also contains other DNA sequences that code for the same CDR3. The chain joins TRBV30 to TRBJ1-2; D is unresolved. The V end lost 2 bases, the J end lost 3 bases, and 10 bases lay between the germline ends. This CDR3 spans 13 amino acids. The germline V gene encodes CDR1 GTSNPN and CDR2 SVGIG (reference sequence). The CDR3, as DNA: TGTGCCTGGAGTCCGACGGGAGACTATGGCTACACCTTC. Translation gives CAWSPTGDYGYTF.

The V gene is TRBV24-1, the J gene TRBJ1-1, with TRBD1 identical over 8 bases. This CDR3 spans 15 amino acids. J lost 5 bases, V lost 4 bases, and 8 bases had no gene match. The germline gives CDR1 KGHDR, CDR2 SFDVKD. This CDR3 reads CATSESGQGGTEAFF. The CDR3 DNA sequence: TGTGCCACCAGTGAATCCGGACAGGGAGGGACTGAAGCTTTCTTT.

V usage is TRBV5-4 and J usage is TRBJ2-6; 12 bases map to TRBD1. Losses at the gene ends were 7 bases for V and 2 bases for J; bases not matched to a gene: 4. Per the germline V gene, CDR1 is SGHNT and CDR2 is YYREEE (reference sequence). The CDR3 runs 16 residues. This chain's CDR3 is CASGGTGGAGANVLTF. The CDR3 DNA reads TGTGCCAGCGGAGGGACAGGGGGCGCTGGGGCCAACGTCCTGACTTTC.

The chain couples TRBV19 to TRBJ2-3; no clear D gene. This CDR3 contains 14 residues. Germline V lookup: CDR1 LNHDA, CDR2 SQIVND (reference sequence). Trimming shortened V by 3 bases and J by 2 bases, and 9 bases separated the two germline ends. DNA for the CDR3: TGTGCCAGTAGTATTGGCCCCACCACAGATACGCAGTATTTT. Translated, it gives CASSIGPTTDTQYF.

The chain employs TRBV6-5 and TRBJ1-2; D not certain. Trimming took 6 bases from V and 4 from J, leaving 12 bases between them. This CDR3 region has 13 residues. Germline lookup yields CDR1 MNHEY and CDR2 SVGAGI. The CDR3 is CASSVREAYGYTF. The DNA of the CDR3 is TGTGCCAGCAGCGTGCGGGAGGCCTATGGCTACACCTTC.

This chain uses TRBV5-1 with TRBJ2-7, with D perhaps TRBD1 (6 bases). The germline V gene encodes CDR1 SGHRS and CDR2 YFSETQ. CDR3 length equals 12 residues. V dropped 4 bases and J dropped 5 bases, with 10 bases sitting between them. The CDR3 DNA is TGCGCCAGCAGCGACGCAGGGGACGAGCAGTACTTC. This encodes CASSDAGDEQYF.

The J gene is TRBJ2-4, the V gene TRBV28; 10 bases are shared with TRBD1. Germline CDR1 reads MDHEN; CDR2 reads SYDVKM. The CDR3 sequence is 15 residues long. With V trimmed by 5 bases and J by 6 bases, 7 bases remained unmatched. The CDR3 DNA reads as TGTGCCAGCAGTATGCCCGGGACAGGGGTAAACATTCAGTACTTC. This sequence encodes CASSMPGTGVNIQYF.

This sequence joins TRBV19 and TRBJ2-1, with D possibly matching TRBD2 (6 bases). The CDR3 is 15 amino acids. Deletions cut 1 base from V and 9 bases from J, with 16 bases between. Germline V gives CDR1 LNHDA, CDR2 SQIVND (reference sequence). Here the CDR3 DNA reads TGTGCCAGTAGTATAGGTGGAGGGGTGTATGGTGAGCAGTTCTTC. It yields the protein CASSIGGGVYGEQFF.

This chain joins TRBV5-4 and TRBJ1-1; D is ambiguous. Trimming left V 2 bases short and J 0 bases short, with 11 bases between. The CDR3 is 15 residues long. Per the germline V gene, CDR1 is SGHNT and CDR2 is YYREEE (reference sequence). The CDR3 spells CASSLSVQLNTEAFF. CDR3 sequence (DNA): TGTGCCAGCAGCTTAAGCGTCCAATTGAACACTGAAGCTTTCTTT.

The rearrangement links TRBV4-3 to TRBJ1-3; D is perhaps TRBD1 (6 bases). Germline values: CDR1 LGHNA, CDR2 YSLEER. The CDR3 spans 16 residues. V shed 0 bases and J shed 2 bases, with 11 bases lying between them. The CDR3, as DNA: TGCGCCAGCAGCCAAGATAGACAGGCAACTGGAAACACCATATATTTT. It codes for CASSQDRQATGNTIYF.

This chain links TRBV2 with TRBJ2-5, with 7 bases lining up with TRBD1. Germline trimming cut 7 bases from V and 5 bases from J; bases unmatched to any gene: 10. This CDR3 contains 14 residues. The germline CDR1 and CDR2 sequences are SNHLY and FYNNEI. In nucleotides, the CDR3 is TGTGCCAGCACCTCTACCGACAGGGTGGAGACCCAGTACTTC. It codes for CASTSTDRVETQYF.

This clone has a handful of counts. The V call is TRBV6-5, the J call TRBJ1-2; 8 bases line up with TRBD1. The junction had 3 bases not matched to a gene; V was cut back by 4 bases and J by 5 bases. Per the germline V gene, CDR1 is MNHEY and CDR2 is SVGAGI. The CDR3 is 13 residues long. CDR3 nucleotide sequence: TGTGCCAGCAGTTCCAGGGGGCTTTATGGCTACACCTTC. Protein product: CASSSRGLYGYTF.